Listed below are T cell receptor beta chains from one sample, sequenced in a study of T cells after yellow fever vaccination. MiXCR was run by TCRdb on the 5' RACE reads, yielding one entry per CDR3 protein. Of more than 250,000 distinct CDR3 sequences listed, around 7% were seen once; the top ten hold 18%. Sequencing used PBMCs, obtained about 49 days after the first yellow fever vaccination. The receptor source for this set is a man between 18 and 29 years old who received the YFV17D yellow fever vaccine. Each CDR3 is given with its conserved first and last residue. The D gene is left open where the match is weak. Some rows mark clone size as missing; the rest say once, few, many or name a class of expanded clone.

j_call	v_call	d_call	clone_size	cdr3_nt	cdr3_aa
TRBJ1-2	TRBV4-1	NA	NA	TGCGCCAGCAGCCCGGAAGCCCCAGGGGCCGACTATGGCTACACCTTC	CASSPEAPGADYGYTF
TRBJ2-2	TRBV28	NA	NA	TGTGCCAGCAGTTTATACCAAAACACCGGGGAGCTGTTTTTT	CASSLYQNTGELFF
TRBJ2-7	TRBV27	NA	few	TGTGCCAGCAGTTTTTACATGAACGCCTACGAGCAGTACTTC	CASSFYMNAYEQYF
TRBJ1-3	TRBV6-5	TRBD1	few	TGTGCCAGCAGTTCGAGACAGGGTGGGTTCATATATTTT	CASSSRQGGFIYF
TRBJ1-4	TRBV6-5	NA	many	TGTGCCAGCAGTTGGGATTTTCGTTCGTCCGCCTTTAATGAAAAACTGTTTTTT	CASSWDFRSSAFNEKLFF
TRBJ1-4	TRBV4-1	NA	few	TGCGCCAGCAGCCACCGTCTGGGTGCTCCTGAAAAACTGTTTTTT	CASSHRLGAPEKLFF
TRBJ1-1	TRBV15	TRBD1	few	TGTGCCACCAGCAGAGAAAGGACAGGCGCTTTCTTT	CATSRERTGAFF
TRBJ2-5	TRBV29-1	NA	few	TGCAGCGTTGAAGACGACAGAGCTCAAGCGACCCAGTACTTC	CSVEDDRAQATQYF
TRBJ1-2	TRBV7-2	NA	many	TGTGCCAGCAGCGACACAGGATCCTCTAACTATGGCTACACCTTC	CASSDTGSSNYGYTF
TRBJ2-2	TRBV7-4	NA	NA	TGTGCCAGCAGCTTAGCGGTCCCCAGGTACACCGGGGAGCTGTTTTTT	CASSLAVPRYTGELFF
TRBJ1-2	TRBV12-3/TRBV12-4	NA	few	TGTGCCAGCAGTTTGTGGACCACGTTGAGCTATGGCTACACCTTC	CASSLWTTLSYGYTF
TRBJ2-1	TRBV6-5	TRBD1	many	TGTGCCAGCAGTTACGCTTGGACAGGGACTAATGAGCAGTTCTTC	CASSYAWTGTNEQFF
TRBJ1-6	TRBV20-1	TRBD1	NA	TGCAGTGCTAGAGATGTAAACAGGGGCGAAAATTCACCCCTCCACTTT	CSARDVNRGENSPLHF
TRBJ2-1	TRBV29-1	NA	NA	TGCAGCGTTGTGAAGAGCTCCTACAATGAGCAGTTCTTC	CSVVKSSYNEQFF
TRBJ2-2	TRBV19	NA	NA	TGTGCCAGTAGTAACTACAACACCGGGGAGCTGTTTTTT	CASSNYNTGELFF
TRBJ2-7	TRBV7-2	NA	NA	TGTGCCAGCAGCTTAAACAGGGCGGTCGACGAGCAGTACTTC	CASSLNRAVDEQYF
TRBJ1-2	TRBV3-1	NA	few	TGTGCCAGCAGCCAAGATTCCCTAAGGGGAAAGTACACCTTC	CASSQDSLRGKYTF
TRBJ2-5	TRBV5-6	NA	NA	TGTGCCAGCAGCTCGAGATCGGCCGGAGAGACCCAGTACTTC	CASSSRSAGETQYF
TRBJ2-7	TRBV6-5	TRBD1	few	TGTGCCAGCAGTTACACGGCCCCAACAGGGGCCCCCACAACCTACGAGCAGTACTTC	CASSYTAPTGAPTTYEQYF
TRBJ2-7	TRBV5-4	TRBD2	many	TGTGCCAGCAGCCAACATAGCGGGGGGATCTACGAGCAGTACTTC	CASSQHSGGIYEQYF
TRBJ2-1	TRBV28	NA	NA	TGTGCCAGCAGTTCTCCCACACTCCCCAATGAGCAGTTCTTC	CASSSPTLPNEQFF
TRBJ2-1	TRBV27	TRBD2	few	TGTGCCAGCAGTTTATCGACTAGCGGTGTTCATGAGCAGTTCTTC	CASSLSTSGVHEQFF
TRBJ1-6	TRBV4-1	NA	NA	TGCGCCAGCAGCCAAGATCCGGGGCAGCGTCACCGGTATAATTCACCCCTCCACTTT	CASSQDPGQRHRYNSPLHF
TRBJ1-5	TRBV4-3	NA	many	TGCGCCAGCAGCCAAGATTTGGGAAATCAGCCCCAGCATTTT	CASSQDLGNQPQHF
TRBJ2-5	TRBV20-1	NA	NA	TGCAGTGCTAGAGACCCCCAGAACCAAGAGACCCAGTACTTC	CSARDPQNQETQYF
TRBJ1-4	TRBV4-1	TRBD1	NA	TGCGCCAGCAGACGATCCGGGACAGTCCGTGAAAAACTGTTTTTT	CASRRSGTVREKLFF
TRBJ2-7	TRBV10-3	NA	many	TGTGCCATCAGTGACACCTCCTACGAGCAGTACTTC	CAISDTSYEQYF
TRBJ2-7	TRBV12-3/TRBV12-4	TRBD1	NA	TGTGCCAGCAGGTCACAGGGGGATCCATCCTACGAGCAGTACTTC	CASRSQGDPSYEQYF
TRBJ1-1	TRBV11-2	TRBD1	many	TGTGCCAGCAGCCCCTCGACAGGGAAGAACACTGAAGCTTTCTTT	CASSPSTGKNTEAFF
TRBJ1-5	TRBV11-2	NA	few	TGTGCCAGCAGCTTATCAGGGGTGGGTGGTCAGCCCCAGCATTTT	CASSLSGVGGQPQHF
TRBJ1-3	TRBV7-2	NA	few	TGTGCCAGCAGCACTAGTGGGACCTTCTCTGGAAACACCATATATTTT	CASSTSGTFSGNTIYF
TRBJ2-3	TRBV5-1	NA	few	TGCGCCAGCAGCTTGGGCGATCTAGTGGTTCGAGATACGCAGTATTTT	CASSLGDLVVRDTQYF
TRBJ2-7	TRBV5-6	NA	once	TGTGCCAGCGGCCCCGCGCGGCTCTGCTCGGGGGCTCCCTACGAGCAGTACTTC	CASGPARLCSGAPYEQYF
TRBJ2-2	TRBV7-9	TRBD1	many	TGTGCCACCCGCCAGGGACAGGAGGGGACCGGGGAGCTGTTTTTT	CATRQGQEGTGELFF
TRBJ1-4	TRBV4-2	NA	NA	TGTGCCAGCAGCCCCGGGGTAGGCAGGGCCCCTAATGAAAAACTGTTTTTT	CASSPGVGRAPNEKLFF
TRBJ2-3	TRBV2	NA	NA	TGTGCCAGCAGCGCCCAAATGGATACGCAGTATTTT	CASSAQMDTQYF
TRBJ2-3	TRBV14	NA	NA	TGTGCCAGCCGTCTGATGGGCACAGATACGCAGTATTTT	CASRLMGTDTQYF
TRBJ2-3	TRBV20-1	NA	many	TGCAGTGCTCATCCCTCACGGACAGATACGCAGTATTTT	CSAHPSRTDTQYF
TRBJ2-1	TRBV30	NA	many	TGTGCCTGGAGTGGGTGGGAGGAGCAGTTCTTC	CAWSGWEEQFF
TRBJ1-2	TRBV20-1	NA	NA	TGCAGTGCTCCCCGAGGGGGGAACTATGGCTACACCTTC	CSAPRGGNYGYTF
TRBJ2-1	TRBV24-1	NA	many	TGTGCCACCTGGAACCCCGACAATGAGCAGTTCTTC	CATWNPDNEQFF
TRBJ1-2	TRBV7-9	TRBD1	few	TGTGCCAGCAAACAGGGACAGACCTCCTATGGCTACACCTTC	CASKQGQTSYGYTF
TRBJ2-3	TRBV5-8	TRBD2	NA	TGTGCCAGCAGCTCTACAGCGGGGGCGACAGATACGCAGTATTTT	CASSSTAGATDTQYF
TRBJ1-5	TRBV30	NA	NA	TGTGCCTGGAGTTCGGCAGGGACTTTAAATCAGCCCCAGCATTTT	CAWSSAGTLNQPQHF
TRBJ2-3	TRBV3-1	NA	NA	TGTGCCAGCAGCCAAGATCCCCTCGGGGATACGCAGTATTTT	CASSQDPLGDTQYF
TRBJ2-1	TRBV5-1	NA	few	TGCGCCAGCAGCGTTACCGAGGGGGGGGCGGCCAGCTCCTACAATGAGCAGTTCTTC	CASSVTEGGAASSYNEQFF
TRBJ1-2	TRBV19	NA	few	TGTGCCAGTAGTTCCGCTCGCTATGGCTACACCTTC	CASSSARYGYTF
TRBJ1-1	TRBV4-3	NA	NA	TGCGCCAGCCGGAAAGCGATTAACACTGAAGCTTTCTTT	CASRKAINTEAFF
TRBJ1-2	TRBV20-1	NA	few	TGCAGTGCTAGAGATATGCAGGGTAGCTATGGCTACACCTTC	CSARDMQGSYGYTF
TRBJ2-5	TRBV20-1	NA	few	TGCAGTGCTAGCGGGGGGCGGGAGACCCAGTACTTC	CSASGGRETQYF
TRBJ2-3	TRBV12-3/TRBV12-4	TRBD1	few	TGTGCCAGCAGTCCTGGACAGGGGTATAGCACAGATACGCAGTATTTT	CASSPGQGYSTDTQYF
TRBJ2-5	TRBV12-3/TRBV12-4	NA	NA	TGTGCCAGCAGGTCCCAGGCCAGAGAGACCCAGTACTTC	CASRSQARETQYF
TRBJ2-3	TRBV7-2	NA	NA	TGTGCCAGCAGCCCCTGGGGCAGGGAGGTCGATACGCAGTATTTT	CASSPWGREVDTQYF
TRBJ2-1	TRBV4-3	TRBD2	few	TGCGCCAGCAGCCAAGGTAGCGGGGGGGCCTTCCGTGAGCAGTTCTTC	CASSQGSGGAFREQFF
TRBJ2-5	TRBV5-1	NA	many	TGCGCCAGCAGCCGGGACGGATTAGAGACCCAGTACTTC	CASSRDGLETQYF
TRBJ2-3	TRBV23-1	TRBD2	few	TGCGCCAGCATCCCCGGGACTAGCGGGCTAAGCACAGATACGCAGTATTTT	CASIPGTSGLSTDTQYF
TRBJ2-5	TRBV5-1	NA	many	TGCGCCAGCAGCTTGGGGCAGAACAGAAAAGAGACCCAGTACTTC	CASSLGQNRKETQYF
TRBJ1-1	TRBV7-2	TRBD1	few	TGTGCCAGCAGCTTAGGCCAGGGGGGGAACACTGAAGCTTTCTTT	CASSLGQGGNTEAFF